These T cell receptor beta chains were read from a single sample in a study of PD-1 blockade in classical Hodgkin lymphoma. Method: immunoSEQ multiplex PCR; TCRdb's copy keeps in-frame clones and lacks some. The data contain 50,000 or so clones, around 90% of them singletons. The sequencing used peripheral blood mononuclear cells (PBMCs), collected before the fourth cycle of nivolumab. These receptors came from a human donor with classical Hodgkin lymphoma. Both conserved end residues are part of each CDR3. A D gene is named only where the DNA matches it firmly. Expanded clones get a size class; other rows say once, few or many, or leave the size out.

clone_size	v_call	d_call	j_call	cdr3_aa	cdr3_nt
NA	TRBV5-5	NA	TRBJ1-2	CASSVGAGDNYGYTF	TGTGCCAGCAGCGTCGGGGCAGGAGACAACTATGGCTACACCTTC
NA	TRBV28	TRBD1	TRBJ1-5	CASSPPYNRGSQPQHF	TGTGCCAGCAGTCCCCCTTACAACAGGGGTTCTCAGCCCCAGCATTTT
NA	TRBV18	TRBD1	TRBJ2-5	CASSEYDRVGTQYF	TGTGCCAGCTCAGAATACGACAGGGTAGGGACCCAGTACTTC
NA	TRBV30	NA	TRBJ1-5	CAWIIRGPHNQPQHF	TGTGCCTGGATTATCCGCGGGCCTCACAATCAGCCCCAGCATTTT
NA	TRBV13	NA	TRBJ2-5	CASSLGATQYF	TGTGCCAGCAGCTTAGGGGCGACCCAGTACTTC
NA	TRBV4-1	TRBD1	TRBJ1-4	CASSQDGAGGVEKLFF	TGCGCCAGCAGCCAAGATGGGGCAGGGGGAGTAGAAAAACTGTTTTTT
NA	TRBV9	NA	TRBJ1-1	CASSVGARTQNTEAFF	TGTGCCAGCAGCGTGGGAGCGAGGACCCAGAACACTGAAGCTTTCTTT
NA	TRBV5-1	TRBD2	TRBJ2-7	CASSFATSGWPGVEQYF	TGCGCCAGCAGCTTTGCGACTAGCGGGTGGCCGGGAGTTGAGCAGTACTTC
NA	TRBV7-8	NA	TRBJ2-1	CASSSQRARSGEQFF	TGTGCCAGCAGCTCCCAGCGGGCCCGCTCGGGGGAGCAGTTCTTC
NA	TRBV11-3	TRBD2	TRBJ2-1	CASSLSLAGVGEQFF	TGTGCCAGCAGCTTATCGCTAGCGGGAGTCGGTGAGCAGTTCTTC
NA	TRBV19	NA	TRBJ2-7	CASNSGGTYEQYF	TGTGCCTCCAATAGCGGAGGAACCTACGAGCAGTACTTC
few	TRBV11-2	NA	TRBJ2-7	CASSPTAGWSYEQYF	TGTGCCAGCAGCCCCACAGCGGGTTGGTCCTACGAGCAGTACTTC
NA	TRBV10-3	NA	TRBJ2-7	CAISESVGGERQYF	TGTGCCATCAGTGAGTCGGTGGGGGGCGAGCGGCAGTACTTC
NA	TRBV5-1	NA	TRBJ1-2	CASSFTQGYGYTF	TGCGCCAGCAGCTTTACCCAGGGATATGGCTACACCTTC
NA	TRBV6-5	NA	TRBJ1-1	CASGAILNTEAFF	TGTGCCAGCGGTGCCATATTGAACACTGAAGCTTTCTTT
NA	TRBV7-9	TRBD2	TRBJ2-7	CASSSTSGRGYEQYF	TGTGCCAGCAGCTCGACTAGCGGGAGGGGCTACGAGCAGTACTTC
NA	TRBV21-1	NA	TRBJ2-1	CASNWGLYNEQFF	TGTGCCAGCAACTGGGGCCTGTACAATGAGCAGTTCTTC